This record concerns one TCR beta chain sequence. CDR3 length equals 16 residues. CDR1 is GTSNPN, CDR2 SVGIG, per germline (reference sequence). V was pared by 0 bases and J by 2 bases, with 8 bases of the junction left unmatched. This specimen comes from a study of technical replicates of blood from a handful of donors. Sequencing was performed with immunoSEQ multiplex PCR; in TCRdb, only in-frame clones are kept and a portion is missing. Counted here are 100,000 or so clones, approximately 96% occurring once; the ten biggest clones make up about 0.38%. The chain uses TRBV30 and TRBJ2-3; TRBD2 matches 7 bases. Input material: T cells isolated from PBMCs. This clonotype originated in a human donor in good health. The CDR3, as DNA: TGTGCCTGGAGTGTATCTGGGAGGGCCATCACAGATACGCAGTATTTT. Translated, it gives CAWSVSGRAITDTQYF.